This TCR beta chain was identified in a study of T-cell reconstitution after alpha-beta-depleted transplantation in children. Preparation of the TCRbeta library was carried out with unique molecular identifiers. TCRdb reanalysed the PCR reads using MiXCR and keeps one entry per CDR3 protein. Of 440,000 or so distinct CDR3 sequences listed, about 45% are singletons. The TCR was taken from a girl aged 2 to 9 with aplastic anemia, due to receive a stem cell transplant. Sequenced here: PBMCs, sampled before TCRalphabeta/CD19-depleted stem cell transplant.

The CDR3 DNA sequence: TGCGCCAGCAGCCCGGACAGGCCTTCCTACAATGAGCAGTTCTTC. This sequence encodes CASSPDRPSYNEQFF. V usage is TRBV5-1 and J usage is TRBJ2-1, with 7 bases lining up with TRBD1. V trimming: 4 bases; J trimming: 1 base; junction bases outside the gene matches: 5. Germline CDR1 is SGHRS and CDR2 is YFSETQ. The CDR3 extends over 15 amino acids.